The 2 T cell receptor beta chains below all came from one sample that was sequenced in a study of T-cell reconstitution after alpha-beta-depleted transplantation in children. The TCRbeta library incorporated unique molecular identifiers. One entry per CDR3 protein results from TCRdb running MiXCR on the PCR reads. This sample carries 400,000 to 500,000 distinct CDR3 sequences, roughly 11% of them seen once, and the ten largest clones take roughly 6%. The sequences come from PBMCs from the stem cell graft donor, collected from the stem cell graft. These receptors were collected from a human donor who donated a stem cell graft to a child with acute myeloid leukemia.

The CDR3 region is CSVVEESSYNEQFF. The CDR3 nucleotides are TGCAGCGTTGTAGAGGAGAGCTCCTACAATGAGCAGTTCTTC. This chain joins TRBV29-1 and TRBJ2-1, with D unclear. Germline lookup yields CDR1 SQVTM and CDR2 ANQGSEA. The CDR3 covers 14 residues. V lost 4 bases to trimming and J lost 0 bases, with 10 bases between them.

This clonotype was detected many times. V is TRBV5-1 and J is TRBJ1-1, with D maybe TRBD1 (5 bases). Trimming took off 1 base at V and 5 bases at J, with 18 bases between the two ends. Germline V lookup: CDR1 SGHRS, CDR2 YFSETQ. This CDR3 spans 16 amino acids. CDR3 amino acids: CASSLYSVNGGTEAFF. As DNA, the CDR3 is TGCGCCAGCAGCTTGTATAGCGTGAACGGGGGGACTGAAGCTTTCTTT.